The 18 T cell receptor beta chains presented below share a single source sample, sequenced in a study of blood T cells in healthy people across ages. Primed by a sample-barcoded 5' primer and a J-beta primer mix, a second PCR proceeded for about 6 to 12 cycles. TCRdb called the 5' RACE reads again in MiXCR, with one record for every CDR3 protein. The sample has 1.2 million to 1.5 million distinct CDR3 sequences, around 39% seen once; the top ten hold 6.5% to 10%. The specimen was blood. These receptors were taken from a woman aged 18-29 years in good health.

This clonotype was picked up one time. The chain is built from TRBV25-1 and TRBJ2-1; perhaps D is TRBD1 or TRBD2 (6 bases each). The tail of the sequence fits TRBJ2-7 better, so the J call may be wrong. Per the germline V gene, CDR1 is MGHDK and CDR2 is SYGVNS. This CDR3 contains 16 residues. In DNA, the CDR3 is TGTGCCAGCAGGACACGAGGCGGGACATCCTACAATGAGCAGTACTTC. Translating it yields CASRTRGGTSYNEQYF.

V is TRBV12-3 or TRBV12-4 and J is TRBJ1-2; the D gene is possibly TRBD1 (5 bases). CDR3 size: 13 residues. V shed 1 base and J shed 7 bases, with 10 bases lying between them. The CDR3 nucleotides read TGTGCCAGCAGTTTAGGGGGGTTGGGTGGCTACACCTTC. Translating gives CASSLGGLGGYTF.

Remarks on this clonotype: A junction end diverges from the germline sequence, so it may reflect a read error. The V and J genes are TRBV15 and TRBJ1-3, with 8 bases that match TRBD1. The CDR3 length is 15 residues. Germline CDR1 is LNHNV and CDR2 is YYDKDF (reference sequence). As DNA, the CDR3 is TGTGCCACCAGCACGGCAGGGGGCTCTGGAAGCACCATATATTTT. Protein product: CATSTAGGSGSTIYF.

This chain uses TRBV6-6 with TRBJ2-7; the match to TRBD2 covers 8 bases. This CDR3 contains 13 residues. CDR1 is MNHNY, CDR2 SVGAGI, per germline (reference sequence). The ends lost 10 bases at V and 2 bases at J; junction bases unmatched: 7. For the CDR3, the DNA is TGTGCCACCCGGGAGCGGGGGACCTACGAGCAGTACTTC. Translating gives CATRERGTYEQYF.

The chain recombines TRBV19 with TRBJ2-1; possible D gene TRBD2, 5 bases. V shed 5 bases and J shed 9 bases, with 20 bases lying between them. Germline V gene lookup returns CDR1 LNHDA and CDR2 SQIVND (reference sequence). This CDR3 is 15 amino acids long. The CDR3 DNA reads as TGTGCCAGTAGTTCCAGGACTCTCCCTGCGGGTGAGCAGTTCTTC. It is translated as CASSSRTLPAGEQFF.

This sequence joins TRBV28 and TRBJ2-2; D tentatively fits TRBD1 or TRBD2 (6 bases each). CDR3 size: 17 residues. Per germline, CDR1 MDHEN and CDR2 SYDVKM. Deletions cut 6 bases from V and 5 bases from J, with 22 bases between. Here the CDR3 DNA reads TGTGCCAGCAGGGTCGTAGGAGGGGGGCGAAGAACCGGGGAGCTGTTTTTT. Translated: CASRVVGGGRRTGELFF.

This clonotype came up a few times. The J gene is TRBJ2-7, the V gene TRBV4-1; D call uncertain. The germline gives CDR1 MGHRA, CDR2 YSYEKL. V shed 0 bases and J shed 0 bases, with 6 bases lying between them. The CDR3 loop spans 14 amino acids. The chain's CDR3 is CASSQESYSYEQYF. CDR3 nucleotide sequence: TGCGCCAGCAGCCAAGAGAGCTACTCCTACGAGCAGTACTTC.

This chain joins TRBV18 and TRBJ2-5; TRBD1 agrees at 8 bases. Trimming removed 1 base from V and 8 bases from J; junction bases left unmatched: 3. The germline CDR1 and CDR2 sequences are KGHSH and LQKENI. The CDR3 length is 13 residues. The chain's CDR3 is CASSPQDRVTQYF. The CDR3 DNA is TGTGCCAGCTCACCACAGGACAGGGTCACCCAGTACTTC.

The chain employs TRBV29-1 and TRBJ2-5; D possibly corresponds to TRBD1 (6 bases). Germline V gene data show CDR1 as SQVTM and CDR2 as ANQGSEA. The V end was cut by 6 bases, the J end by 5 bases, with 16 bases between. The CDR3 length is 13 residues. The CDR3 coding sequence is TGCAGCGTACCCACAGGGCTGCGGGAGACCCAGTACTTC. It specifies CSVPTGLRETQYF. Combining the CDR3 with reference TRBV29-1 and TRBJ2-5 gives the whole variable domain SAVISQKPSRDICQRGTSLTIQCQVDSQVTMMFWYRQQPGQSLTLIATANQGSEATYESGFVIDKFPISRPNLTFSTLTVSNMSPEDSSIYLCSVPTGLRETQYFGPGTRLLVL.

The chain employs TRBV3-1 and TRBJ2-7; possible D gene TRBD2, 5 bases. The J call is in doubt because the DNA end fits TRBJ2-5 better. CDR1 LGHDT and CDR2 YNNKEL come from the germline V gene (reference sequence). This CDR3 has 17 residues. The CDR3 sequence: CASSQDGGAERRQTQYF. In DNA, the CDR3 is TGTGCCAGCAGCCAAGATGGAGGAGCGGAACGTCGCCAGACCCAGTACTTC.

The chain uses TRBV10-3 and TRBJ2-3; D possibly corresponds to TRBD2 (5 bases). The CDR3 loop spans 18 amino acids. V lost 3 bases and J lost 3, with 22 bases in between. Germline CDR1 reads ENHRY; CDR2 reads SYGVKD. Here the CDR3 DNA reads TGTGCCATCAGTGACCTTAGAAGGGAGTCCGGTGTGACAGATACGCAGTATTTT. It yields the protein CAISDLRRESGVTDTQYF.

The V and J genes are TRBV9 and TRBJ1-1; perhaps TRBD1 as D (5 bases). V dropped 3 bases and J dropped 5 bases, with 17 bases sitting between them. Germline V CDR1 and CDR2: SGDLS, YYNGEE. The CDR3 runs 15 residues. CDR3 in amino acids: CASSAWGEGRTEAFF. CDR3 bases: TGTGCCAGCAGCGCATGGGGGGAGGGGCGGACTGAAGCTTTCTTT.

The table lists this clonotype with a few counts. A much larger clone differs from this one at a single base, so this may be a read error. This rearrangement joins TRBV3-1 to TRBJ2-1; 11 positions agree with TRBD1. J gave up 8 bases and V 4 bases, and 7 bases lay outside the gene matches. This CDR3 contains 15 residues. Germline V gene sequence: CDR1 LGHDT, CDR2 YNNKEL (reference sequence). The CDR3 DNA reads TGTGCCAGCAGCCGGGGACAGGGGGTTTTCCATGAGCAGTTCTTC. This translates into CASSRGQGVFHEQFF.

This chain uses TRBV5-1 with TRBJ1-4; 7 nucleotides agree with TRBD1. This CDR3 contains 13 residues. Looked up from germline, CDR1 is SGHRS and CDR2 is YFSETQ. V gave up 4 bases and J gave up 8 bases; unmatched junction bases: 5. This CDR3 is CASSTMDREKLFF. Here the CDR3 DNA reads TGCGCCAGCAGCACGATGGACAGGGAAAAACTGTTTTTT.

As concerns this clonotype: One base away lies a much larger clone, so this may be a sequencing read error. V gene TRBV6-6 combines with J gene TRBJ2-5; D might be TRBD1 (6 bases). The germline V gene encodes CDR1 MNHNY and CDR2 SVGAGI (reference sequence). V lost 6 bases and J lost 11, with 22 bases in between. The CDR3 runs 14 residues. The chain's CDR3 is CASRRPGVANEQYF. CDR3 in DNA: TGTGCCAGCAGACGGCCAGGGGTTGCCAATGAGCAGTACTTC.

The CDR3 spells CSARPAAGGFSHNEQFF. CDR3 bases: TGCAGTGCTCGACCGGCAGCGGGGGGATTCTCTCACAATGAGCAGTTCTTC. The rearrangement joins TRBV20-1 to TRBJ2-1, with 9 bases fitting TRBD2. The CDR3 is 17 residues long. Germline-derived CDR1 and CDR2 are DFQATT and SNEGSKA (reference sequence). V was pared by 5 bases and J by 5 bases, with 16 bases of the junction left unmatched.

This chain uses TRBV20-1 with TRBJ2-3; a possible D gene is TRBD2 (6 bases). This CDR3 has 14 amino acids. The germline V gene has CDR1 DFQATT and CDR2 SNEGSKA (reference sequence). Trimming shortened V by 4 bases and J by 6 bases, and 17 bases separated the two germline ends. The CDR3 sequence: CSATHSGPVDTQYF. CDR3 nucleotide sequence: TGCAGTGCTACCCATAGCGGACCTGTGGATACGCAGTATTTT.

The chain links TRBV4-2 to TRBJ2-7, with 10 positions matching TRBD2. Trimming removed 4 bases from V and 0 bases from J; junction bases left unmatched: 3. This CDR3 has 15 amino acids. Germline values: CDR1 LGHNA, CDR2 YNFKEQ. The CDR3 DNA is TGTGCCAGCAGCCGAGGGACTAGCGACTCCTACGAGCAGTACTTC. Residues: CASSRGTSDSYEQYF.